The 20 T cell receptor beta chains presented below share a single source sample, sequenced in a study of cytomegalovirus exposure and HLA in healthy donors. PCR amplification relied on 60 Vbeta primers (plus 13 Jbeta primers). Measured with immunoSEQ multiplex PCR; TCRdb has only the in-frame clones, and not every one. The sample contains some 120,000 clones, approximately 75% of which appear only once. Sequencing was performed on PBMCs. These receptors originate from a man between 35 and 55 years old in good health and CMV-seronegative.

The CDR3 region has the DNA TGTGCCAGCACCCCAGGGCTTACGGACGAGCAGTACTTC. This encodes CASTPGLTDEQYF. The V and J genes are TRBV6-5 and TRBJ2-7; weak D call: TRBD1 (5 bases). Looked up from germline, CDR1 is MNHEY and CDR2 is SVGAGI. The CDR3 is 13 amino acids. V lost 7 bases, J lost 5 bases, and 15 bases lay in between.

V gene TRBV30 combines with J gene TRBJ1-3; D gene unclear. The CDR3 sequence is 14 residues long. Germline V gene sequence: CDR1 GTSNPN, CDR2 SVGIG (reference sequence). V lost 2 bases and J 0 bases, leaving 8 bases between the germline ends. This CDR3 reads CAWSPVFSGNTIYF. CDR3 nucleotide sequence: TGTGCCTGGAGTCCAGTCTTCTCTGGAAACACCATATATTTT. The variable domain in full, with the rest retrieved from reference TRBV30 and TRBJ1-3, is SQTIHQWPATLVQPVGSPLSLECTVEGTSNPNLYWYRQAAGRGLQLLFYSVGIGQISSEVPQNLSASRPQDRQFILSSKKLLLSDSGFYLCAWSPVFSGNTIYFGEGSWLTVV.

V usage is TRBV7-2 and J usage is TRBJ2-2; TRBD2 agrees at 12 bases. Germline CDR1 and CDR2: SGHTA and FQGNSA. Unmatched junction bases numbered 9, after V lost 10 bases and J lost 3 bases. The CDR3 sequence is 16 residues long. The CDR3 sequence is CAKSLAGGRYTGELFF. CDR3 sequence (DNA): TGTGCCAAATCTCTAGCGGGGGGGCGTTACACCGGGGAGCTGTTTTTT. The complete variable domain, with remaining parts taken from reference TRBV7-2 and TRBJ2-2, reads GAGVSQSPSNKVTEKGKDVELRCDPISGHTALYWYRQSLGQGLEFLIYFQGNSAPDKSGLPSDRFSAERTGGSVSTLTIQRTQQEDSAVYLCAKSLAGGRYTGELFFGEGSRLTVL.

The chain joins TRBV19 to TRBJ2-1; TRBD2 matches at 11 bases. Germline CDR1 LNHDA, CDR2 SQIVND (reference sequence). The CDR3 is 15 residues long. J was trimmed by 4 bases and V by 6 bases; bases with no gene match: 5. The CDR3 reads CASSLAGGRYNEQFF. The CDR3 region has the DNA TGTGCCAGTAGCTTAGCGGGGGGGCGGTACAATGAGCAGTTCTTC.

The genes are TRBV6-1 and TRBJ1-1, with D perhaps matching TRBD1 (6 bases). Trimming shortened V by 7 bases and J by 1 base, and 13 bases separated the two germline ends. From germline, CDR1 is MNHNS and CDR2 SASEGT. The CDR3 runs to 14 residues. The CDR3 loop reads CASTWGTQNTEAFF. In DNA form, the CDR3 reads TGTGCCAGCACCTGGGGGACACAGAACACTGAAGCTTTCTTT.

The chain has TRBV7-2 and TRBJ2-1; 8 nucleotides match TRBD2. The J segment lost 0 bases and the V segment lost 5 bases, leaving 3 bases of the junction unmatched. Germline CDR1 reads SGHTA; CDR2 reads FQGNSA. This CDR3 region has 15 residues. This CDR3 reads CASSASGSSYNEQFF. The CDR3 DNA reads as TGTGCCAGCAGCGCCAGCGGGAGCTCCTACAATGAGCAGTTCTTC.

The chain joins TRBV6-6 to TRBJ2-2, with D perhaps TRBD1 (6 bases). Trimming stripped 6 bases from V and 2 bases from J, with 13 bases between. The V gene's germline CDR1 is MNHNY and CDR2 SVGAGI (reference sequence). The CDR3 totals 15 residues. CDR3 coding DNA: TGTGCCAGCAGATACAGGGAGTTAAACACCGGGGAGCTGTTTTTT. Translating it yields CASRYRELNTGELFF.

This clone is a singleton in its sample. The chain is built from TRBV6-6 and TRBJ2-5, with 10 bases aligning to TRBD1. Germline trimming cut 2 bases from V and 11 bases from J; bases unmatched to any gene: 14. CDR1 and CDR2 from the germline V gene are MNHNY and SVGAGI (reference sequence). The CDR3 runs to 16 residues. CDR3 in DNA: TGTGCCAGCAGTTACGGCCCCGGGACAGGGGTGCGTGAGCAGTACTTC. Its translation: CASSYGPGTGVREQYF.

This sequence joins TRBV7-2 and TRBJ2-5; D ambiguous. V was clipped by 1 base and J by 0 bases, with 3 bases between them. This CDR3 comprises 13 residues. Germline CDR1 and CDR2: SGHTA and FQGNSA. CDR3 loop: CASSLVNQETQYF. In DNA, the CDR3 is TGTGCCAGCAGCTTAGTAAACCAAGAGACCCAGTACTTC.

The V gene is TRBV7-9, the J gene TRBJ2-3, with D possibly TRBD2 on 5 matching bases. Trimming removed 8 bases at V and 0 bases at J, with 12 bases between. The germline V gene has CDR1 SEHNR and CDR2 FQNEAQ (reference sequence). The CDR3 length is 14 residues. The CDR3 coding sequence is TGTGCCAGCTCTAAAAGCGGTAGCACAGATACGCAGTATTTT. This codes for CASSKSGSTDTQYF. Using reference TRBV7-9 and TRBJ2-3 for the parts outside the CDR3, the full variable domain is DTGVSQNPRHKITKRGQNVTFRCDPISEHNRLYWYRQTLGQGPEFLTYFQNEAQLEKSRLLSDRFSAERPKGSFSTLEIQRTEQGDSAMYLCASSKSGSTDTQYFGPGTRLTVL.

In this sample, this clone turned up a few times. V is TRBV11-2 and J is TRBJ2-2; D may be TRBD1 (6 bases). V was cut by 10 bases and J by 0 bases, with 15 bases left in between. The CDR3 spans 15 residues. Looked up from germline, CDR1 is SGHAT and CDR2 is FQNNGV. The CDR3 here is CAITSTGTNTGELFF. Written as DNA, the CDR3 is TGTGCCATCACTTCTACAGGGACGAACACCGGGGAGCTGTTTTTT.

This clone was seen a single time. The junction departs from germline at one end; a sequencing error may be responsible. The sample carries other DNA sequences with the same CDR3. V gene TRBV2 combines with J gene TRBJ1-2; 11 bases are shared with TRBD1. The CDR3 contains 14 residues. CDR1 SNHLY and CDR2 FYNNEI come from the germline V gene. CDR3 bases: TGTGCCAGCAAGGGGACAGGGGGTAACTACGGCTACACCTTC. It specifies CASKGTGGNYGYTF.

This clone was recorded a few times. The chain combines TRBV30 with TRBJ1-5; no clear D. V shed 5 bases and J shed 3 bases, with 11 bases lying between them. Germline V gene sequence: CDR1 GTSNPN, CDR2 SVGIG (reference sequence). This CDR3 region has 13 residues. The CDR3 is CAWENTFNQPQHF. CDR3 nucleotide sequence: TGTGCCTGGGAAAACACCTTCAATCAGCCCCAGCATTTT.

The V gene is TRBV5-6, the J gene TRBJ2-1; TRBD2 matches at 13 bases. Germline assignment: CDR1 SGHDT and CDR2 YYEEEE. The CDR3 loop spans 16 amino acids. J lost 6 bases, V lost 2 bases, and 5 bases had no gene match. The CDR3 bases are TGTGCCAGCAGCTTACTAGCGGGGGGGCCTGGCAATGAGCAGTTCTTC. It translates to CASSLLAGGPGNEQFF.

V is TRBV5-5 and J is TRBJ1-2, with 9 positions matching TRBD1. CDR1 and CDR2 (germline): SGHKS, YYEKEE (reference sequence). With 4 bases clipped from V and 5 bases from J, the junction kept 6 bases outside the gene matches. The CDR3 length is 14 residues. The CDR3 here is CASSPGQGQYGYTF. The DNA of the CDR3 is TGTGCCAGCAGCCCGGGACAGGGCCAGTATGGCTACACCTTC.

The gene calls are TRBV5-1 and TRBJ2-5; TRBD1 aligns across 9 bases. The germline V gene encodes CDR1 SGHRS and CDR2 YFSETQ. The CDR3 is 14 residues long. V was clipped by 7 bases and J by 7 bases; unmatched bases: 11. The CDR3 bases are TGCGCCAGCCTGGAACAGGGGGCGAGCGGGACCCAGTACTTC. Protein product: CASLEQGASGTQYF. Full variable domain (missing parts from reference TRBV5-1 and TRBJ2-5): KAGVTQTPRYLIKTRGQQVTLSCSPISGHRSVSWYQQTPGQGLQFLFEYFSETQRNKGNFPGRFSGRQFSNSRSEMNVSTLELGDSALYLCASLEQGASGTQYFGPGTRLLVL.

The chain links TRBV7-8 to TRBJ2-5; 16 nucleotides line up with TRBD2. With V trimmed by 5 bases and J by 5 bases, 8 bases remained unmatched. The V gene's germline CDR1 is SGHVS and CDR2 FQNEAQ. The CDR3 is made up of 17 amino acids. The CDR3 is CASSGRGLAGGPETQYF. Written as DNA, the CDR3 is TGTGCCAGCAGCGGTAGGGGACTAGCGGGAGGGCCGGAGACCCAGTACTTC.

The chain links TRBV7-9 to TRBJ1-1; tentative D call: TRBD1 (5 bases). V dropped 7 bases and J dropped 1 base, with 16 bases sitting between them. Germline assignment: CDR1 SEHNR and CDR2 FQNEAQ (reference sequence). The length of the CDR3 is 15 residues. DNA of the CDR3: TGTGCCAGCACCGCAAGCGGCGGGGGGAACACTGAAGCTTTCTTT. Translation gives CASTASGGGNTEAFF. Looking up the rest from reference TRBV7-9 and TRBJ1-1 gives the full variable domain: DTGVSQNPRHKITKRGQNVTFRCDPISEHNRLYWYRQTLGQGPEFLTYFQNEAQLEKSRLLSDRFSAERPKGSFSTLEIQRTEQGDSAMYLCASTASGGGNTEAFFGQGTRLTVV.

This chain connects TRBV6-1 to TRBJ1-5, with 12 bases that match TRBD1. This CDR3 spans 16 amino acids. Germline V CDR1 and CDR2: MNHNS, SASEGT. Germline trimming cut 4 bases from V and 8 bases from J; bases unmatched to any gene: 9. The CDR3 coding sequence is TGTGCCAGCAGTGGATTCGGGACAGGGGGCAGGGAGCCCCAGCATTTT. Its protein is CASSGFGTGGREPQHF.

The gene calls are TRBV30 and TRBJ1-3; D is unclear. Trimming stripped 4 bases from V and 2 bases from J, with 9 bases between. This CDR3 is 13 amino acids long. Germline CDR1 reads GTSNPN; CDR2 reads SVGIG (reference sequence). In DNA form, the CDR3 reads TGTGCCTGGAACCCCGGGGCTGGAAACACCATATATTTT. Protein sequence: CAWNPGAGNTIYF.